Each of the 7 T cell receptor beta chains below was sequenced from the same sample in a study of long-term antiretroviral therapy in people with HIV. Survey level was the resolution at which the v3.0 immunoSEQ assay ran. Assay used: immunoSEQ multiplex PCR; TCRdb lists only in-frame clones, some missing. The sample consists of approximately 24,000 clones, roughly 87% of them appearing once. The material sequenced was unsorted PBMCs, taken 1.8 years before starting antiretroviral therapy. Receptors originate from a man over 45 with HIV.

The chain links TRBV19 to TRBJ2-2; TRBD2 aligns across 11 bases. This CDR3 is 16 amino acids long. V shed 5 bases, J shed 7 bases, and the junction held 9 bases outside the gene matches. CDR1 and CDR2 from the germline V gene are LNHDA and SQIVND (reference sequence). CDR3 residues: CASSLLAGGRSGELFF. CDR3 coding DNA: TGTGCCAGTAGTCTATTAGCGGGAGGGCGGAGCGGGGAGCTGTTTTTT.

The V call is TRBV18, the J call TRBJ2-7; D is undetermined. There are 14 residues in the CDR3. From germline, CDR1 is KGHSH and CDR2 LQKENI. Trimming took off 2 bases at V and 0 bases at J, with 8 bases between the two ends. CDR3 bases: TGTGCCAGCTCACCAGGGGTGGCCTCCTACGAGCAGTACTTC. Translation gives CASSPGVASYEQYF.

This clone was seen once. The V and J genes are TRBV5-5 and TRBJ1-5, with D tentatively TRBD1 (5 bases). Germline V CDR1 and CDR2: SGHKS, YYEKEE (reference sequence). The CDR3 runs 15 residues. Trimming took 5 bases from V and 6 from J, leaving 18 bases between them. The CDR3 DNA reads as TGTGCCAGCAGGACGTGGCCAGGGCCTAGTCAGCCCCAGCATTTT. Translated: CASRTWPGPSQPQHF.

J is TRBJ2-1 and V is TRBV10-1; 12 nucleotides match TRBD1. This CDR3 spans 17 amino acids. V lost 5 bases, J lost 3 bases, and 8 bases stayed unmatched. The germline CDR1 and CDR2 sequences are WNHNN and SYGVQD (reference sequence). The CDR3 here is CASSLGQGAASYNEQFF. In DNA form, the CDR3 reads TGCGCCAGCAGTTTGGGACAGGGGGCGGCAAGCTACAATGAGCAGTTCTTC.

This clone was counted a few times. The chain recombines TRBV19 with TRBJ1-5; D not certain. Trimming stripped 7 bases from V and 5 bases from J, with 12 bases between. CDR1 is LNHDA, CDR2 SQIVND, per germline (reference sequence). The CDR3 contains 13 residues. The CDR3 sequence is CASMASVYQPQHF. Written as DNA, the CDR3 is TGTGCCAGTATGGCCAGTGTTTATCAGCCCCAGCATTTT.

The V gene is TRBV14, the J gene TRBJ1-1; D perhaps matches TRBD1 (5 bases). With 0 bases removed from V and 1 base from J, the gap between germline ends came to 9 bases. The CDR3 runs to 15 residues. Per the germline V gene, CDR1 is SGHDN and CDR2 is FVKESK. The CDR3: CASSQEGGWNTEAFF. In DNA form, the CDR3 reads TGTGCCAGCAGCCAAGAGGGGGGGTGGAACACTGAAGCTTTCTTT.

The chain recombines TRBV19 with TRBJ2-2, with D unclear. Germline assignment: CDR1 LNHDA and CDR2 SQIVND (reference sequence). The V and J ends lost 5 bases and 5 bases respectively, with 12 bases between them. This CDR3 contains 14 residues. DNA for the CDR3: TGTGCCAGTAGTCCAGGCGGACGGACCGGGGAGCTGTTTTTT. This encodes CASSPGGRTGELFF.